These 21 T cell receptor beta chains were all obtained from the same sample, sequenced in a study of T cell responses to AZD1222 COVID-19 vaccine. Sequencing used immunoSEQ multiplex PCR; TCRdb keeps in-frame clones, though not all of them. The table includes 170,000 or so clones, 90% to 95% detected once. Sequences were derived from peripheral blood, sampled on day 0 of AZD1222 vaccination. The origin of the receptors is an adult in good health.

This chain links TRBV2 with TRBJ1-1; D not resolved. The CDR3 has 15 residues. V was clipped by 2 bases and J by 1 base, with 11 bases between them. Per the germline V gene, CDR1 is SNHLY and CDR2 is FYNNEI. The CDR3: CASSERAAGNTEAFF. The CDR3 DNA reads as TGTGCCAGCAGTGAACGGGCGGCAGGGAACACTGAAGCTTTCTTT.

This chain uses TRBV6-5 with TRBJ1-1; D not resolved. Germline loops: CDR1 MNHEY, CDR2 SVGAGI. This CDR3 spans 14 amino acids. Trimming left V 6 bases short and J 0 bases short, with 11 bases between. The CDR3: CASSVQILNTEAFF. The CDR3 DNA reads as TGTGCCAGCAGCGTTCAGATCCTGAACACTGAAGCTTTCTTT.

The V and J genes are TRBV3-1 (or the pseudogene TRBV3-2) and TRBJ2-5; 8 bases match TRBD1. CDR1 and CDR2 (germline): LGHDT, YNNKEL (reference sequence). The CDR3 has 15 residues. J lost 4 bases, V lost 2 bases, and 6 bases had no gene match. This chain's CDR3 is CASSQRDRPRETQYF. The CDR3 nucleotides read TGTGCCAGCAGCCAAAGGGACAGGCCCCGAGAGACCCAGTACTTC.

The count of this clone is one. The genes are TRBV19 and TRBJ1-2, with 8 positions matching TRBD1. Losses at the gene ends were 6 bases for V and 4 bases for J; bases not matched to a gene: 7. Germline lookup yields CDR1 LNHDA and CDR2 SQIVND (reference sequence). CDR3 length: 14 amino acids. The CDR3: CASRAGGNAYGYTF. The CDR3 bases are TGTGCCAGTAGAGCAGGGGGCAACGCCTATGGCTACACCTTC.

The V call is TRBV7-9, the J call TRBJ2-7, with D hard to call. The V and J ends lost 4 bases and 6 bases respectively, with 13 bases between them. The germline V gene encodes CDR1 SEHNR and CDR2 FQNEAQ (reference sequence). This CDR3 has 13 amino acids. CDR3 amino acids: CASSSGGEREQYF. The CDR3 region has the DNA TGTGCCAGCAGCTCGGGTGGGGAACGCGAGCAGTACTTC.

The chain links TRBV9 to TRBJ2-3; 8 bases fit TRBD2. Germline V gene lookup returns CDR1 SGDLS and CDR2 YYNGEE. The length of the CDR3 is 15 residues. V lost 8 bases and J lost 2; bases outside the gene matches: 10. CDR3 DNA: TGTGCCAGTTCTCATAGCGGGGAGACCACAGATACGCAGTATTTT. Translation: CASSHSGETTDTQYF.

The rearrangement joins TRBV5-5 to TRBJ1-1; D remains ambiguous. The germline V and J ends were trimmed by 1 base and 4 bases, with 8 bases remaining between them. The germline V gene encodes CDR1 SGHKS and CDR2 YYEKEE (reference sequence). The length of the CDR3 is 13 residues. In DNA, the CDR3 is TGTGCCAGCAGCTTGATCGCAGGCACTGAAGCTTTCTTT. Protein product: CASSLIAGTEAFF.

The chain uses TRBV7-9 and TRBJ1-2, with a tentative D call TRBD1 (5 bases). Trimming left V 6 bases short and J 0 bases short, with 14 bases between. CDR1 is SEHNR, CDR2 FQNEAQ, per germline (reference sequence). The CDR3 is 15 amino acids. The CDR3 spells CASSLPGGSNYGYTF. The CDR3 bases are TGTGCCAGCAGTCTACCCGGGGGATCTAACTATGGCTACACCTTC.

This clone turned up a few times. This chain connects TRBV11-1 to TRBJ1-1; D is perhaps TRBD1 (6 bases). This CDR3 has 13 amino acids. V was cut by 6 bases and J by 5 bases, with 13 bases left in between. Germline loops: CDR1 SGHAT, CDR2 FQDESV (reference sequence). The CDR3 loop reads CASSWGPQTEAFF. The CDR3 bases are TGTGCCAGCAGTTGGGGGCCACAGACTGAAGCTTTCTTT. The complete variable domain, with remaining parts taken from reference TRBV11-1 and TRBJ1-1, reads EAEVAQSPRYKITEKSQAVAFWCDPISGHATLYWYRQILGQGPELLVQFQDESVVDDSQLPKDRFSAERLKGVDSTLKIQPAELGDSAMYLCASSWGPQTEAFFGQGTRLTVV.

The chain employs TRBV9 and TRBJ1-1; 7 bases line up with TRBD1. J lost 4 bases, V lost 2 bases, and 5 bases had no gene match. Germline CDR1 is SGDLS and CDR2 is YYNGEE. This CDR3 spans 14 amino acids. The CDR3 protein is CASSVAGGPTEAFF. The CDR3 region has the DNA TGTGCCAGCAGCGTGGCAGGGGGTCCCACTGAAGCTTTCTTT.

The chain has TRBV11-3 and TRBJ2-5, with D possibly being TRBD1 or TRBD2 (6 bases each). The V gene's germline CDR1 is SGHNT and CDR2 YENEEA. Trimming stripped 1 base from V and 5 bases from J, with 17 bases between. This CDR3 is 16 amino acids long. CDR3 loop: CASSLGLVGGLETQYF. In DNA form, the CDR3 reads TGTGCCAGCAGCTTAGGCTTAGTCGGGGGCTTGGAGACCCAGTACTTC.

V and J are TRBV18 and TRBJ1-2; 9 nucleotides match TRBD1. The junction had 8 bases not matched to a gene; V was cut back by 3 bases and J by 6 bases. The germline V gene encodes CDR1 KGHSH and CDR2 LQKENI. The CDR3 length is 15 residues. CDR3 nucleotide sequence: TGTGCCAGCTCACCCCGAATGGACAGGGGTAATGGCTACACCTTC. Translation gives CASSPRMDRGNGYTF.

The chain has TRBV14 and TRBJ1-2, with unresolved D. Germline V lookup: CDR1 SGHDN, CDR2 FVKESK. The CDR3 length is 13 residues. The V and J ends lost 0 bases and 4 bases respectively, with 6 bases between them. CDR3 nucleotides: TGTGCCAGCAGCCAAGATGTAGGCTATGGCTACACCTTC. Protein: CASSQDVGYGYTF.

For the CDR3, the DNA is TGCGCCAGCAGGGAACCGGCGAACACTGAAGCTTTCTTT. Protein: CASREPANTEAFF. The V and J genes are TRBV5-1 and TRBJ1-1; D not resolved. The germline V gene has CDR1 SGHRS and CDR2 YFSETQ. V lost 5 bases, J lost 1 base, and 9 bases lay in between. The CDR3 spans 13 residues.

The chain links TRBV15 to TRBJ2-7; 11 bases are a match to TRBD1. The CDR3 has 13 amino acids. Per the germline V gene, CDR1 is LNHNV and CDR2 is YYDKDF (reference sequence). The V and J ends lost 4 bases and 7 bases, in that order; junction bases with no gene match: 3. CDR3 in DNA: TGTGCCACCAGCATGGACAGGGGGCGAGAGCAGTACTTC. It yields the protein CATSMDRGREQYF.

The chain recombines TRBV15 with TRBJ2-2, with D unresolved. CDR3 length: 15 residues. Germline values: CDR1 LNHNV, CDR2 YYDKDF (reference sequence). V was cut by 0 bases and J by 3 bases, with 8 bases left in between. CDR3 sequence reads: CATSRELLDTGELFF. CDR3 bases: TGTGCCACCAGCAGAGAGCTACTCGACACCGGGGAGCTGTTTTTT.

The chain uses TRBV6-5 and TRBJ1-5, with TRBD1 matching 8 bases. Germline V gene sequence: CDR1 MNHEY, CDR2 SVGAGI. The CDR3 sequence is 13 residues long. Trimming removed 6 bases from V and 5 bases from J; junction bases left unmatched: 3. The CDR3 is CASRGQVDQPQHF. In DNA, the CDR3 is TGTGCCAGCAGGGGACAGGTCGATCAGCCCCAGCATTTT.

The V and J genes are TRBV12-3 or TRBV12-4 and TRBJ1-2; D not certain. V was trimmed by 5 bases and J by 8 bases, leaving 15 bases between them. CDR3 length: 13 residues. In nucleotides, the CDR3 is TGTGCCAGCAGTACGCGGACGGCGGCGGGCTACACCTTC. Protein: CASSTRTAAGYTF.

The chain links TRBV19 to TRBJ1-2; 7 bases agree with TRBD1. Germline values: CDR1 LNHDA, CDR2 SQIVND (reference sequence). V trimming: 7 bases; J trimming: 8 bases; junction bases outside the gene matches: 10. CDR3 length: 13 residues. The CDR3 nucleotides read TGTGCCAGTATCCAGAGACAGGGTGGAGGCTACACCTTC. Translation gives CASIQRQGGGYTF. Filled out from reference TRBV19 and TRBJ1-2, the complete variable domain reads DGGITQSPKYLFRKEGQNVTLSCEQNLNHDAMYWYRQDPGQGLRLIYYSQIVNDFQKGDIAEGYSVSREKKESFPLTVTSAQKNPTAFYLCASIQRQGGGYTFGSGTRLTVV.

The chain combines TRBV10-1 with TRBJ2-3; a possible D gene is TRBD1 (5 bases). Germline assignment: CDR1 WNHNN and CDR2 SYGVQD (reference sequence). The V end was cut by 4 bases, the J end by 1 base, with 9 bases between. The CDR3 runs to 14 residues. The CDR3: CASSGAGCTDTQYF. In DNA form, the CDR3 reads TGCGCCAGCAGTGGGGCAGGGTGCACAGATACGCAGTATTTT.

The V gene is TRBV30, the J gene TRBJ1-5; D is perhaps TRBD1 (5 bases). CDR1 and CDR2 from the germline V gene are GTSNPN and SVGIG (reference sequence). V was cut by 1 base and J by 8 bases, with 6 bases left in between. CDR3 size: 11 residues. CDR3 region: CAWSGGEPQHF. DNA of the CDR3: TGTGCCTGGAGTGGGGGGGAGCCCCAGCATTTT.